This T cell receptor (beta chain) was sequenced during a study of T cells in Graves' hyperthyroidism and ophthalmopathy. This clonotype was detected ten times or more. Researchers took RNA transcripts and amplified the TCR beta CDR3 regions from them. Researchers ran a first-round RT-PCR on the TCR CDR3 using the HTBI primer set. Each CDR3 protein gets one entry after TCRdb re-called the multiplex PCR reads with MiXCR. The data show about 380,000 distinct CDR3 sequences, 18% seen once. The sample was blood. The receptor's source is a man between 18 and 29 years old with Graves' ophthalmopathy.

Here the CDR3 reads CASSLGEKPNQPQHF. CDR3 nucleotides: TGTGCCAGCAGCTTAGGGGAGAAGCCCAATCAGCCCCAGCATTTT. The chain links TRBV7-9 to TRBJ1-5; D remains ambiguous. V lost 1 base, J lost 3 bases, and 10 bases lay in between. The CDR3 has 15 residues. The germline V gene has CDR1 SEHNR and CDR2 FQNEAQ (reference sequence). The variable domain in full, with the rest retrieved from reference TRBV7-9 and TRBJ1-5, is DTGVSQNPRHKITKRGQNVTFRCDPISEHNRLYWYRQTLGQGPEFLTYFQNEAQLEKSRLLSDRFSAERPKGSFSTLEIQRTEQGDSAMYLCASSLGEKPNQPQHFGDGTRLSIL.